This TCR beta chain was sequenced in a study of monozygotic twins with inflammatory bowel disease. Notes on the study in general: The data gave no support to a single strong IBD-associated signal or clonotype.

CDR3 size: 16 residues. The germline gives CDR1 LGHNA, CDR2 YSLEER. Concerning this clonotype itself: The antigen remains undetermined.

TCRdb reanalyzed the 5' RACE reads and collapses them to one entry per CDR3 protein, without DNA. The table lists 140,000 to 150,000 distinct CDR3 sequences. The chain carries TRBV4-3 and TRBJ2-7; with no DNA, the TCRdb D assignment of TRBD1 cannot be verified. This receptor was taken from a human donor with ulcerative colitis or Crohn's disease, or a healthy co-twin of an affected twin (not recorded which). Source material: blood. The CDR3 protein is CASSQDWGQGAYEQYF.